The clone carrying this TCR beta chain was counted ten times or more. No antigen is known for it. V shed 1 base and J shed 3 bases, with 9 bases lying between them. The germline gives CDR1 DFQATT, CDR2 SNEGSKA (reference sequence). The CDR3 consists of 14 residues. The record originates from a study of CD8+CD57+ T cells in acquired aplastic anemia. About the research overall: Mean yield of DNA from sorted CD4+ and CD8+ cells was 3 to 3.5 ug. CD4+ reads averaged approximately 9.9 million in healthy donors.

Profiling that covered TCR beta VDJ and CDR3 relied on genomic DNA as its template. TCRdb reprocessed the reads via MiXCR and lists one record per CDR3 protein. The table includes about 110,000 distinct CDR3 sequences, approximately 49% detected once. Study results and limitations: Controls and patients did not differ significantly in CD8+ Simpson's diversity.

The TCR comes from a human donor in good health, serving as a control. The chain has TRBV20-1 and TRBJ1-4; no clear D. Source material: sorted CD4+, CD8+, or CD8+CD57+ T cells (not recorded which) from PBMCs. This CDR3 reads CSARAVNSNEKLFF. CDR3 DNA: TGCAGTGCTAGAGCGGTCAATTCTAATGAAAAACTGTTTTTT.